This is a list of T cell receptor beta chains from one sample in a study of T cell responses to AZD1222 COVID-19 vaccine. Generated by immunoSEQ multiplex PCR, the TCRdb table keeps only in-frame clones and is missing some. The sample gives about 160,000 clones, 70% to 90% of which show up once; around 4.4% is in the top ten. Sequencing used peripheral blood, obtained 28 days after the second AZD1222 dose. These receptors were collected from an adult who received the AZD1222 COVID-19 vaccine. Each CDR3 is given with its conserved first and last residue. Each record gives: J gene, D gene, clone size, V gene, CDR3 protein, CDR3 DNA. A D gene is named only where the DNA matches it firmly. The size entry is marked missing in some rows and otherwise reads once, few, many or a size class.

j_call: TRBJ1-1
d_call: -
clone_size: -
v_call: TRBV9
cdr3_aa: CASSVDERNTEAFF
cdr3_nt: TGTGCCAGCAGCGTAGACGAGCGGAACACTGAAGCTTTCTTT

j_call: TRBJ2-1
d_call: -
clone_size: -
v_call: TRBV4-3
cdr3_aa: CASSQRGWGDSYNEQFF
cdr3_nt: TGCGCCAGCAGCCAAAGGGGTTGGGGGGACTCCTACAATGAGCAGTTCTTC

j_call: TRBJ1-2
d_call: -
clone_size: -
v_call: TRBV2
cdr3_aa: CASSEGRGNYGYTF
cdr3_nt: TGTGCCAGCAGTGAAGGGAGGGGGAACTATGGCTACACCTTC

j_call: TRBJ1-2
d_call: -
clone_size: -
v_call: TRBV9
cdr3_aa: CASSPGTRLGYTF
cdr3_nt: TGTGCCAGCAGCCCAGGGACACGACTAGGCTACACCTTC

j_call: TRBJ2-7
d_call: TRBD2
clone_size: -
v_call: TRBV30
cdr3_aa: CAWRPRTSGSYEQYF
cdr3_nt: TGTGCCTGGCGACCCCGGACTAGCGGCTCCTACGAGCAGTACTTC

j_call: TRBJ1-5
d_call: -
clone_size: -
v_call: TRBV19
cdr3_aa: CASSVRPGRTYSNQPQHF
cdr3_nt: TGTGCCAGTAGTGTCCGCCCGGGACGGACATATAGCAATCAGCCCCAGCATTTT

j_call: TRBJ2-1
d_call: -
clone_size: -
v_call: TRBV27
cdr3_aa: CASSFTRPGVSSYNEQFF
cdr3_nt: TGTGCCAGCAGTTTCACTCGGCCGGGAGTGAGCTCCTACAATGAGCAGTTCTTC

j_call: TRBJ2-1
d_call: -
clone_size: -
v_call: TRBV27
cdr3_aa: CASSGRFGVPYQGEQFF
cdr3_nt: TGTGCCAGCAGCGGCCGTTTTGGGGTCCCTTACCAAGGTGAGCAGTTCTTC

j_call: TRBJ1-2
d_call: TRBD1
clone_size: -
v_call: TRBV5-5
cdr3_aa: CASSYDREDGYTF
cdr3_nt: TGTGCCAGCAGCTACGACAGGGAGGATGGCTACACCTTC

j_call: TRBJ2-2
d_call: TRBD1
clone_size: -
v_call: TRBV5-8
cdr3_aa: CASSITDRGVNTGELFF
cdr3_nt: TGTGCCAGCAGCATAACGGACAGGGGAGTCAACACCGGGGAGCTGTTTTTT

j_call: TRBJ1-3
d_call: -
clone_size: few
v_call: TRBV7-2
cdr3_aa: CASSSQGAGNTIYF
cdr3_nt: TGTGCCAGCAGCTCACAGGGTGCTGGAAACACCATATATTTT

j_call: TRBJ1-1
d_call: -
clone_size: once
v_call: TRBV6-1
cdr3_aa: CASSDRTEAFF
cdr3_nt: TGTGCCAGCAGTGATAGAACTGAAGCTTTCTTT

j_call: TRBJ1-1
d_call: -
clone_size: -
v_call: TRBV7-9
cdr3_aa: CASSRKTQGGGNTEAFF
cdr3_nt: TGTGCCAGCAGCCGCAAAACCCAGGGCGGTGGGAACACTGAAGCTTTCTTT

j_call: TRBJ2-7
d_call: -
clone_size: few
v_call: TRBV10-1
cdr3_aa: CASTVYEQYF
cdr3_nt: TGCGCCAGCACGGTCTACGAGCAGTACTTC

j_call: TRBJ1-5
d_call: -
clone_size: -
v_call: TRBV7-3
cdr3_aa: CASSSEVGQPQHF
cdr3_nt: TGTGCCAGCAGCTCGGAGGTCGGTCAGCCCCAGCATTTT

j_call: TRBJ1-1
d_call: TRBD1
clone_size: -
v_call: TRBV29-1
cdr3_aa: CSGDRDLLPEAFF
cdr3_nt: TGCAGCGGGGACAGGGATCTTCTCCCTGAAGCTTTCTTT

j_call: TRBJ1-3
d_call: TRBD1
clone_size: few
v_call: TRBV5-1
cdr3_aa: CASSLGGQGNYQGNTIYF
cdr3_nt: TGCGCCAGCAGCTTGGGGGGACAGGGGAATTATCAAGGAAACACCATATATTTT

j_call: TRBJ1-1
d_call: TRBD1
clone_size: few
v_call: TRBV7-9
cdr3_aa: CASSLVTGEAFF
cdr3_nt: TGTGCCAGCAGCTTGGTGACAGGGGAAGCTTTCTTT

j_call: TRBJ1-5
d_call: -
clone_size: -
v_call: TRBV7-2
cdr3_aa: CASSLSGNQPQHF
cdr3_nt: TGTGCCAGCAGCTTAAGCGGCAATCAGCCCCAGCATTTT

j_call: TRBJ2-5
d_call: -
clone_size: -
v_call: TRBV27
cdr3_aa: CASGRQETQYF
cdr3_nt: TGTGCTTCCGGGCGACAAGAGACCCAGTACTTC

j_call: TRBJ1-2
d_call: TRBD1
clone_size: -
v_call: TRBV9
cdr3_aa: CASSVGTGFGQPRFANYGYTF
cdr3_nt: TGTGCCAGCAGCGTAGGGACAGGGTTTGGCCAACCCCGATTCGCTAACTATGGCTACACCTTC

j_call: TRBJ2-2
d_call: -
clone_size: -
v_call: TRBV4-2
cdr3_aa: CASSQDFLGAGELFF
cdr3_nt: TGTGCCAGCAGCCAAGATTTCCTGGGTGCCGGGGAGCTGTTTTTT

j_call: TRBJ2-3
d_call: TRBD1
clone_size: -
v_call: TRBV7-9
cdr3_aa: CASSTGQGGTDTQYF
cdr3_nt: TGTGCCAGCAGCACCGGACAGGGAGGTACAGATACGCAGTATTTT

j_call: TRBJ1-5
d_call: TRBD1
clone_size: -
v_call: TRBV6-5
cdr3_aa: CASSYQGANRQPQHF
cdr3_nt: TGTGCCAGCAGTTACCAGGGGGCAAATCGGCAGCCCCAGCATTTT

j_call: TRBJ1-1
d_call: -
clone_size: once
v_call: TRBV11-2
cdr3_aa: CASSLDGDLNTEAFF
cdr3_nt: TGTGCCAGCAGCTTAGATGGGGACTTGAACACTGAAGCTTTCTTT

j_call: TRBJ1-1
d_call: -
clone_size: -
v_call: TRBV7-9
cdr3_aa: CASSRDNLGAFF
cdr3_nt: TGTGCCAGCAGCCGGGACAACCTGGGAGCTTTCTTT

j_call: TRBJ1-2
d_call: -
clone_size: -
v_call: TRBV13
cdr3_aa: CASSLQGIGGYTF
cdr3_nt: TGTGCCAGCAGCTTGCAAGGGATAGGTGGCTACACCTTC

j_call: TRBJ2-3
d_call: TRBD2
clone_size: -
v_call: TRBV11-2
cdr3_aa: CASSHLIAGSTDTQYF
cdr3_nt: TGTGCCAGCAGCCACCTTATAGCGGGGAGCACAGATACGCAGTATTTT

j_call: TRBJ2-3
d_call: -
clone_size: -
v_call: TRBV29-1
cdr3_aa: CSVENLPGLSTDTQYF
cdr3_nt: TGCAGCGTTGAAAACCTCCCGGGACTGAGCACAGATACGCAGTATTTT

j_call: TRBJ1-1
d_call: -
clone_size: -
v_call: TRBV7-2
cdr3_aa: CASSLTPEGRAFF
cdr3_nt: TGTGCCAGCAGCTTAACCCCCGAGGGGAGAGCTTTCTTT

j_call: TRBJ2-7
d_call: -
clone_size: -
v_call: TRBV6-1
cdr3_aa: CASSDMGEQYF
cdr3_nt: TGTGCCAGCAGTGACATGGGCGAGCAGTACTTC

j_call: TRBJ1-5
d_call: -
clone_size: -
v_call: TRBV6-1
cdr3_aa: CASSERVDQPQHF
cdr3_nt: TGTGCCAGCAGTGAGAGGGTCGATCAGCCCCAGCATTTT

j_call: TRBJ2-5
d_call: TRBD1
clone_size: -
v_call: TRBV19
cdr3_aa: CASSIGWTGQETQYF
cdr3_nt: TGTGCCAGTAGTATTGGATGGACAGGACAAGAGACCCAGTACTTC

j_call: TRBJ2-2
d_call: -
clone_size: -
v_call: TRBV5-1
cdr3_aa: CASSLGSLHTGELFF
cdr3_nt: TGCGCCAGCAGCTTGGGGTCTCTCCACACCGGGGAGCTGTTTTTT

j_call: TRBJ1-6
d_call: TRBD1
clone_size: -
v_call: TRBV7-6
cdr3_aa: CASSYSGGDSPLHF
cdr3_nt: TGTGCCAGCAGCTACTCAGGGGGCGATTCACCCCTCCACTTT

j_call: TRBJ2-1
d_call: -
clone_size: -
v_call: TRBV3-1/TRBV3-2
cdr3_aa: CASSPGPYNEQFF
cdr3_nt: TGTGCCAGCAGCCCCGGACCATACAATGAGCAGTTCTTC

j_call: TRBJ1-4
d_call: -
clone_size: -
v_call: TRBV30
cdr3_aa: CAWTIRANEKLFF
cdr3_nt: TGTGCTTGGACGATCCGAGCGAATGAAAAACTGTTTTTT

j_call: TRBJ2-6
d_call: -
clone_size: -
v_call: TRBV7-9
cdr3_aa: CASPPAGGANVLTF
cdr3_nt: TGTGCCAGCCCACCGGCGGGGGGGGCCAACGTCCTGACTTTC

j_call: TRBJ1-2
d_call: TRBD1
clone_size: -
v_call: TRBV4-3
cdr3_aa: CASSQGIWDRGDGYTF
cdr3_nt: TGCGCCAGCAGCCAAGGAATTTGGGACAGGGGTGATGGCTACACCTTC

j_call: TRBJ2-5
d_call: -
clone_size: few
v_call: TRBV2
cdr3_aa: CASSEGWNQETQYF
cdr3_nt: TGTGCCAGCAGTGAAGGGTGGAACCAAGAGACCCAGTACTTC

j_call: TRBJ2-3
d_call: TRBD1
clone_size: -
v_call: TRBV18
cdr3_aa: CASSPLGQGLDTQYF
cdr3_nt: TGTGCCAGCTCACCCTTGGGACAGGGTCTAGATACGCAGTATTTT

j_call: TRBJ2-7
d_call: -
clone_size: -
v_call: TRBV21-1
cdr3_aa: CASSKAGYEQYF
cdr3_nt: TGTGCCAGCAGCAAAGCTGGCTACGAGCAGTACTTC

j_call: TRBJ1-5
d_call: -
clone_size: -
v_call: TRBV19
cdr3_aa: CASSKHDPNQPQHF
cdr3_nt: TGTGCCAGTAGTAAGCATGACCCTAATCAGCCCCAGCATTTT

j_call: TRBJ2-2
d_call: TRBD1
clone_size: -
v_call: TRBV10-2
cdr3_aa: CASGTGGTNTGELFF
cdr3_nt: TGCGCAAGCGGGACAGGGGGCACGAACACCGGGGAGCTGTTTTTT

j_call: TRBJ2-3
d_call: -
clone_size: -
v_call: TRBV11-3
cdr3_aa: CASSFDDPDTQYF
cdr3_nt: TGTGCCAGCAGCTTTGACGATCCGGATACGCAGTATTTT

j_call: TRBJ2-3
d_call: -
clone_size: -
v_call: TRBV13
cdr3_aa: CASSSSVVPDTQYF
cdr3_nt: TGTGCCAGCAGCTCCTCAGTTGTACCAGATACGCAGTATTTT